This is a list of T cell receptor beta chains from one sample in a study of T-cell memory formation after mild COVID-19. TCRdb ran MiXCR on the 5' RACE reads and lists one entry per CDR3 protein. Of 85,000 to 120,000 distinct CDR3 sequences in the sample, around an eighth were seen once. Sequencing was performed on PBMCs or a T cell subset sorted from them (not recorded which). The receptors here all came from an adult woman who had mild COVID-19 (a few samples of this study predate the infection). Cell type and time point are not known. Both conserved end residues are part of each CDR3. The D gene is left open where the match is weak. A row's size may be missing; if present it is once, few, many or a size class.

>TRBV29-1|.|few|TRBJ1-2
CSVDGGLNYGYTF
TGCAGCGTTGATGGTGGGTTAAACTATGGCTACACCTTC
>TRBV20-1|.|.|TRBJ1-2
CSARDLPGAEGRGYTF
TGCAGTGCTAGAGACCTACCGGGGGCCGAGGGTCGTGGCTACACCTTC
>TRBV13|.|.|TRBJ2-4
CASSLESRGSYKNIQYF
TGTGCCAGCAGCTTAGAGTCGAGAGGATCTTACAAAAACATTCAGTACTTC
>TRBV29-1|TRBD2|few|TRBJ2-2
CSVLGLAGALDTGELFF
TGCAGCGTCCTGGGACTAGCGGGAGCCCTAGACACCGGGGAGCTGTTTTTT
>TRBV5-5|.|many|TRBJ2-1
CASSFYEQFF
TGTGCCAGCAGCTTCTATGAGCAGTTCTTC
>TRBV4-2|.|.|TRBJ2-1
CASSQGRTVYNEQFF
TGTGCCAGCAGCCAAGGCAGGACAGTATACAATGAGCAGTTCTTC
>TRBV27|.|few|TRBJ1-1
CASSSGHVNTEAFF
TGTGCCAGCAGTTCTGGACACGTGAACACTGAAGCTTTCTTT
>TRBV7-2|TRBD2|.|TRBJ2-3
CASSSLAGGRTDTQYF
TGTGCCAGCAGCTCCCTAGCGGGGGGGCGCACAGATACGCAGTATTTT
>TRBV5-1|.|many|TRBJ2-1
CASSGGLSSYNEQFF
TGCGCCAGCAGCGGGGGACTGAGCTCCTACAATGAGCAGTTCTTC
>TRBV4-1|.|few|TRBJ1-1
CASSQAPGPGGTEAFF
TGCGCCAGCAGCCAAGCACCGGGACCGGGAGGCACTGAAGCTTTCTTT
>TRBV15|TRBD2|many|TRBJ2-7
CATSSASGRNYEQYF
TGTGCCACCAGCAGTGCTAGCGGGAGAAACTACGAGCAGTACTTC
>TRBV12-3/TRBV12-4|.|many|TRBJ2-2
CASSLEVDTGELFF
TGTGCCAGCAGTTTAGAAGTGGACACCGGGGAGCTGTTTTTT
>TRBV12-3/TRBV12-4|TRBD1|many|TRBJ2-7
CASSSGTGSSYEQYF
TGTGCCAGCAGCTCCGGGACAGGGAGCTCCTACGAGCAGTACTTC
>TRBV18|TRBD2|many|TRBJ2-7
CASSGGRDEQYF
TGTGCCAGCTCAGGAGGGAGGGACGAGCAGTACTTC
>TRBV27|TRBD2|once|TRBJ2-3
CASSLEISLAVDTQYF
TGTGCCAGCAGTTTAGAAATCTCACTAGCGGTAGATACGCAGTATTTT
>TRBV15|TRBD2|many|TRBJ2-2
CATSRGRPGLAGGGGTGELFF
TGTGCCACCAGCAGAGGTCGACCGGGACTAGCGGGAGGAGGGGGCACCGGGGAGCTGTTTTTT
>TRBV27|.|.|TRBJ2-3
CASSLNVASLDTQYF
TGTGCCAGCAGTTTAAACGTGGCGAGTTTGGATACGCAGTATTTT
>TRBV9|TRBD2|.|TRBJ2-1
CASSYSGGPPNEQFF
TGTGCCAGCAGCTATAGCGGGGGACCCCCCAATGAGCAGTTCTTC
>TRBV7-6|.|.|TRBJ2-6
CASSRFPGQIDSGSNVLTF
TGTGCCAGCAGCCGATTTCCGGGACAAATAGACTCTGGGTCCAACGTCCTGACTTTC
>TRBV29-1|.|few|TRBJ2-1
CSVARSGPNNEQFF
TGCAGCGTCGCAAGAAGCGGGCCTAACAATGAGCAGTTCTTC
>TRBV30|.|many|TRBJ2-1
CAWSATGLDEQFF
TGTGCCTGGAGTGCAACAGGGTTGGATGAGCAGTTCTTC
>TRBV12-3/TRBV12-4|.|few|TRBJ1-1
CASTPVGRSEAFF
TGTGCCAGCACTCCCGTCGGGAGGAGTGAAGCTTTCTTT
>TRBV19|TRBD1|many|TRBJ2-3
CASSIGQGADTQYF
TGTGCCAGTAGTATCGGACAGGGAGCAGATACGCAGTATTTT
>TRBV4-3|.|many|TRBJ2-7
CASSPLGGSSYEQYF
TGCGCCAGCAGCCCCCTGGGGGGTAGCTCCTACGAGCAGTACTTC
>TRBV5-6|.|few|TRBJ2-7
CASSLIQGPEQYF
TGTGCCAGCAGCTTGATCCAAGGGCCCGAGCAGTACTTC
>TRBV29-1|.|few|TRBJ2-1
CSVGGLRIEQFF
TGCAGCGTGGGGGGCCTAAGAATAGAGCAGTTCTTC
>TRBV6-6|.|.|TRBJ2-5
CASRGLQETQYF
TGTGCCAGCCGAGGGCTCCAAGAGACCCAGTACTTC
>TRBV19|TRBD1|few|TRBJ2-7
CASSPQGAINEQYF
TGTGCCAGTAGTCCACAGGGGGCGATAAACGAGCAGTACTTC
>TRBV7-3|TRBD1|.|TRBJ2-1
CASSLTVGQDNNEQFF
TGTGCCAGCAGCTTAACCGTGGGACAGGATAACAATGAGCAGTTCTTC
>TRBV3-1|TRBD1|many|TRBJ2-1
CASSPQNQPGQHYNEQFF
TGTGCCAGCAGCCCACAGAATCAACCGGGACAGCACTACAATGAGCAGTTCTTC
>TRBV12-3/TRBV12-4|.|.|TRBJ1-1
CASTLHPDTEAFF
TGTGCCAGCACCCTACACCCGGACACTGAAGCTTTCTTT
>TRBV4-2|.|.|TRBJ2-7
CASSQEAPGSPADYEQYF
TGTGCCAGCAGCCAAGAAGCCCCAGGGAGCCCAGCCGACTACGAGCAGTACTTC
>TRBV5-1|.|.|TRBJ2-3
CASRRGGGTDTQYF
TGCGCCAGCAGAAGGGGGGGCGGCACAGATACGCAGTATTTT
>TRBV5-1|.|.|TRBJ2-2
CASSLSLNTGELFF
TGCGCCAGCAGCTTGTCATTAAACACCGGGGAGCTGTTTTTT
>TRBV9|.|.|TRBJ2-3
CASSEEGHLTDTQYF
TGTGCCAGCAGCGAAGAGGGGCACCTCACAGATACGCAGTATTTT
>TRBV7-9|TRBD1|few|TRBJ1-1
CASSLGTGRNTEAFF
TGTGCCAGCAGCTTAGGGACAGGGAGAAACACTGAAGCTTTCTTT
>TRBV20-1|.|many|TRBJ2-5
CSARDPTSWETQYF
TGCAGTGCTAGAGATCCAACTAGCTGGGAGACCCAGTACTTC
>TRBV11-3|.|.|TRBJ2-1
CASSSAQGLLYNEQFF
TGTGCCAGCAGCTCTGCACAGGGCCTTTTGTACAATGAGCAGTTCTTC
>TRBV7-8|.|.|TRBJ2-3
CASSLSVERRNRDTQYF
TGTGCCAGCAGCTTATCAGTTGAGCGGAGGAACAGAGATACGCAGTATTTT
>TRBV21-1|.|few|TRBJ1-1
CASSDKAHTEAFF
TGTGCCAGCAGCGATAAGGCGCACACTGAAGCTTTCTTT
>TRBV19|.|.|TRBJ1-1
CASRMPPEAFF
TGTGCCAGTCGAATGCCCCCTGAAGCTTTCTTT
>TRBV27|TRBD2|few|TRBJ2-3
CASSLEGELAGGPSTDTQYF
TGTGCCAGCAGTTTGGAAGGGGAGCTAGCGGGAGGGCCTAGCACAGATACGCAGTATTTT
>TRBV7-6|.|.|TRBJ2-5
CASSLAQEVFQETQYF
TGTGCCAGCAGCTTAGCGCAGGAAGTTTTCCAAGAGACCCAGTACTTC
>TRBV5-5|TRBD2|few|TRBJ2-1
CASSFPGLAIGEQFF
TGTGCCAGCAGCTTCCCGGGACTAGCAATCGGTGAGCAGTTCTTC
>TRBV25-1|TRBD1|few|TRBJ2-7
CASSVGTGAHEQYF
TGTGCCAGCAGTGTCGGGACAGGAGCCCACGAGCAGTACTTC
>TRBV19|.|.|TRBJ1-6
CASGLGSPLHF
TGTGCCAGCGGACTCGGGTCACCCCTCCACTTT
>TRBV9|.|.|TRBJ2-3
CASSVDDRRTDTQYF
TGTGCCAGCAGCGTAGATGACAGACGCACAGATACGCAGTATTTT
>TRBV6-5|TRBD1|many|TRBJ2-2
CASRTGETGELFF
TGTGCCAGCAGGACAGGGGAAACCGGGGAGCTGTTTTTT
>TRBV6-6|.|.|TRBJ2-7
CASSYSFEQYF
TGTGCCAGCAGTTACTCGTTCGAGCAGTACTTC
>TRBV29-1|TRBD2|.|TRBJ2-1
CSVLPHGTSAYNEQFF
TGCAGCGTCCTCCCTCACGGGACTAGCGCCTACAATGAGCAGTTCTTC
>TRBV25-1|TRBD2|few|TRBJ2-1
CASSEGLAGAYNEQFF
TGTGCCAGCAGTGAAGGGCTAGCGGGAGCCTACAATGAGCAGTTCTTC
>TRBV20-1|.|many|TRBJ2-7
CSARSDSYEQYF
TGCAGTGCTAGATCCGACAGCTACGAGCAGTACTTC
>TRBV7-8|TRBD2|.|TRBJ2-7
CASSLGGLGLAGVDFGYEQYF
TGTGCCAGCAGCTTAGGGGGTCTTGGACTAGCGGGAGTTGATTTCGGCTACGAGCAGTACTTC
>TRBV24-1|.|.|TRBJ2-3
CATSETKGLQYF
TGTGCCACCAGTGAGACCAAGGGTCTCCAGTATTTT